These T cell receptor beta chains were read from a single sample in a study of CD8+ T cells in alopecia areata. Assay used: immunoSEQ multiplex PCR; TCRdb lists only in-frame clones, some missing. Of about 120,000 clones detected, approximately 53% appear once; the ten largest clones hold 0.46%. The sample was CD4+ T cells sorted from blood, taken at week 4, from a patient treated with tofacitinib. The receptors were gathered from a human donor with alopecia areata. Both conserved end residues are part of each CDR3. A D gene is named only where the DNA matches it firmly. A row's size may be missing; if present it is once, few, many or a size class.

cdr3_length	v_call	clone_size	j_call	d_call	cdr3_aa	cdr3_nt
12	TRBV6-1	-	TRBJ1-2	-	CASSDAGYGYTF	TGTGCCAGCAGTGATGCCGGGTATGGCTACACCTTC
14	TRBV5-1	-	TRBJ1-1	-	CASSLDGMNTEAFF	TGCGCCAGCAGCTTGGACGGGATGAACACTGAAGCTTTCTTT
14	TRBV5-4	-	TRBJ2-3	TRBD2	CASSLRGGTDTQYF	TGTGCCAGCAGCTTACGGGGGGGCACAGATACGCAGTATTTT
15	TRBV5-1	-	TRBJ2-3	TRBD2	CASSLGGRAGDTQYF	TGCGCCAGCAGCTTGGGAGGGAGGGCCGGAGATACGCAGTATTTT
15	TRBV29-1	-	TRBJ1-2	TRBD1	CSVLPVTGVNYGYTF	TGCAGCGTTCTACCCGTGACAGGGGTTAACTATGGCTACACCTTC
13	TRBV29-1	-	TRBJ2-1	-	CSETRSSYNEQFF	TGCAGCGAGACTAGGTCCTCCTACAATGAGCAGTTCTTC
13	TRBV7-6	-	TRBJ1-1	-	CASSLIDNSEAFF	TGTGCCAGCAGCTTAATTGATAACTCTGAAGCTTTCTTT
13	TRBV25-1	-	TRBJ2-5	-	CASTKRVWETQYF	TGTGCCAGCACCAAGAGAGTATGGGAGACCCAGTACTTC
16	TRBV29-1	-	TRBJ2-6	TRBD1	CSATGQGHSGANVLTF	TGCAGCGCCACAGGACAGGGCCACTCTGGGGCCAACGTCCTGACTTTC
16	TRBV5-1	-	TRBJ1-2	-	CASSLETALPNYGYTF	TGCGCCAGCAGCTTGGAGACGGCCCTACCTAACTATGGCTACACCTTC
11	TRBV20-1	few	TRBJ2-4	-	CSPKRDLIQYF	TGCAGTCCCAAACGGGACCTCATTCAGTACTTC
16	TRBV11-2	-	TRBJ2-1	TRBD2	CASSFLPSGSGNEQFF	TGTGCCAGCAGCTTCCTCCCTAGCGGGAGCGGCAATGAGCAGTTCTTC
12	TRBV30	-	TRBJ1-2	-	CAGGFGEYGYTF	TGTGCCGGCGGCTTCGGTGAATATGGCTACACCTTC
16	TRBV29-1	few	TRBJ2-2	TRBD2	CSVRTSGSGMTGELFF	TGCAGCGTCCGGACTAGCGGGAGTGGTATGACCGGGGAGCTGTTTTTT
17	TRBV30	-	TRBJ2-1	TRBD2	CAWTPIWASGVSNEQFF	TGTGCCTGGACCCCGATCTGGGCTAGCGGGGTATCAAATGAGCAGTTCTTC
18	TRBV5-1	-	TRBJ1-3	TRBD1	CASSPSLQGPSSGNTIYF	TGCGCCAGCAGTCCTTCCCTACAGGGGCCGAGCTCTGGAAACACCATATATTTT
14	TRBV30	-	TRBJ1-1	-	CAWSGDLMNTEAFF	TGTGCCTGGAGTGGGGACCTCATGAACACTGAAGCTTTCTTT
12	TRBV30	-	TRBJ1-2	-	CAWSNGRSGYTF	TGTGCCTGGAGTAACGGACGGTCTGGCTACACCTTC
18	TRBV4-1	-	TRBJ2-1	TRBD1	CASSHGQARGESYNEQFF	TGCGCCAGCAGCCACGGACAGGCCCGTGGGGAGTCCTACAATGAGCAGTTCTTC
13	TRBV30	-	TRBJ1-2	-	CAWRKDLNYGYTF	TGTGCCTGGAGAAAAGATTTAAACTATGGCTACACCTTC
14	TRBV14	-	TRBJ1-4	-	CASSQNHGDEKLFF	TGTGCCAGCAGCCAAAATCACGGAGATGAAAAACTGTTTTTT
12	TRBV10-3	-	TRBJ1-2	TRBD1	CAISYTGEDYTF	TGTGCCATCAGTTATACAGGGGAAGACTACACCTTC
13	TRBV5-1	-	TRBJ2-1	-	CASRGPEDNEQFF	TGCGCCAGCAGGGGGCCCGAGGACAATGAGCAGTTCTTC
15	TRBV15	-	TRBJ2-2	-	CATSKERRPTGELFF	TGTGCCACCAGCAAGGAAAGGCGGCCCACCGGGGAGCTGTTTTTT
13	TRBV30	-	TRBJ1-2	-	CAWSRSQVGGYTF	TGTGCCTGGAGTCGAAGTCAAGTCGGTGGCTACACCTTC
15	TRBV7-9	-	TRBJ1-6	-	CASSLEGPGDSPLHF	TGTGCCAGCAGCTTAGAGGGGCCGGGAGATTCACCCCTCCACTTT
13	TRBV9	few	TRBJ1-2	-	CASSPRPSYGYTF	TGTGCCAGCAGCCCTCGACCGAGCTATGGCTACACCTTC
14	TRBV29-1	-	TRBJ2-7	TRBD2	CSIVAASGIYEQYF	TGCAGCATCGTCGCCGCTAGCGGGATTTACGAGCAGTACTTC
13	TRBV4-2	-	TRBJ2-5	-	CASSQGPQETQYF	TGTGCCAGCAGCCAGGGGCCCCAAGAGACCCAGTACTTC
15	TRBV12-5	-	TRBJ2-1	-	CASGLGATPYNEQFF	TGTGCTAGTGGTTTGGGGGCGACTCCTTACAATGAGCAGTTCTTC
17	TRBV4-1	-	TRBJ2-6	-	CASSHSGLSSGANVLTF	TGCGCCAGCAGCCATTCCGGACTGAGCTCTGGGGCCAACGTCCTGACTTTC
15	TRBV9	-	TRBJ2-1	TRBD2	CASSVDGAGWDEQFF	TGTGCCAGCAGCGTAGACGGAGCGGGATGGGATGAGCAGTTCTTC
13	TRBV7-3	few	TRBJ1-5	-	CASSFDGNQPQHF	TGTGCCAGCAGCTTTGATGGCAATCAGCCCCAGCATTTT
13	TRBV15	few	TRBJ1-1	-	CATSRDSGAEAFF	TGTGCCACCAGCAGAGATAGCGGGGCTGAAGCTTTCTTT
14	TRBV30	few	TRBJ1-5	TRBD1	CAWSTSGGRQPQHF	TGTGCCTGGAGTACGTCAGGGGGCCGCCAGCCCCAGCATTTT
15	TRBV5-6	-	TRBJ2-2	-	CASSPGTTNTGELFF	TGTGCCAGCAGCCCGGGGACAACGAACACCGGGGAGCTGTTTTTT
13	TRBV30	-	TRBJ1-1	-	CAWSERRTIEAFF	TGTGCCTGGAGCGAACGACGGACCATTGAAGCTTTCTTT
14	TRBV10-3	-	TRBJ2-7	TRBD1	CAISGTGSLDEQYF	TGTGCCATCAGTGGGACAGGGAGCCTCGACGAGCAGTACTTC
15	TRBV10-3	once	TRBJ2-5	TRBD2	CAISALAGGQETQYF	TGTGCCATCAGTGCCCTCGCGGGAGGGCAAGAGACCCAGTACTTC
15	TRBV7-8	-	TRBJ2-2	-	CASSLDLINTGELFF	TGTGCCAGCAGCCTCGACCTAATTAACACCGGGGAGCTGTTTTTT
11	TRBV30	-	TRBJ1-2	TRBD1	CAWSENRGRTF	TGTGCCTGGAGTGAGAACAGGGGGCGGACCTTC
14	TRBV7-9	-	TRBJ1-4	-	CASSLAGAFEKLFF	TGTGCCAGCAGCTTAGCGGGGGCATTTGAAAAACTGTTTTTT
15	TRBV5-5	many	TRBJ2-4	-	CASSLSSSAKNIQYF	TGTGCCAGCAGCTTGAGTAGCTCAGCCAAAAACATTCAGTACTTC
16	TRBV19	many	TRBJ2-5	TRBD2	CASTRGLAGGQETQYF	TGTGCCAGTACCAGGGGACTAGCGGGAGGGCAAGAGACCCAGTACTTC
16	TRBV14	-	TRBJ2-3	-	CASSQGDAGSTDTQYF	TGTGCCAGCAGCCAAGGTGACGCAGGGTCCACAGATACGCAGTATTTT
13	TRBV14	once	TRBJ1-2	-	CASSQARAAGYTF	TGTGCCAGCAGCCAAGCTAGGGCAGCGGGCTACACCTTC
13	TRBV29-1	-	TRBJ2-1	TRBD1	CSVARDRGHEQFF	TGCAGCGTAGCTAGGGACAGGGGGCATGAGCAGTTCTTC
13	TRBV7-6	-	TRBJ2-3	-	CASSPKGPDTQYF	TGTGCCAGCAGCCCAAAGGGCCCAGATACGCAGTATTTT
14	TRBV29-1	few	TRBJ2-3	TRBD2	CSATAGERTDTQYF	TGCAGCGCAACAGCGGGGGAGCGCACAGATACGCAGTATTTT
15	TRBV4-1	-	TRBJ2-2	TRBD2	CASRLAGTNTGELFF	TGCGCCAGCAGACTAGCGGGAACCAACACCGGGGAGCTGTTTTTT
15	TRBV9	-	TRBJ1-1	-	CASSVTRDRNTEAFF	TGTGCCAGCAGCGTAACCCGCGACAGGAACACTGAAGCTTTCTTT
14	TRBV5-4	-	TRBJ2-1	-	CASSLLGRDNEQFF	TGTGCCAGCAGCTTGCTAGGGAGAGACAATGAGCAGTTCTTC
15	TRBV7-9	-	TRBJ2-3	-	CASSLLTSATDTQYF	TGTGCCAGCAGCTTATTGACCAGCGCCACAGATACGCAGTATTTT
15	TRBV6-5	-	TRBJ1-2	-	CASSYSGQAVYGYTF	TGTGCCAGCAGTTACTCAGGGCAGGCTGTCTATGGCTACACCTTC
16	TRBV30	-	TRBJ2-4	TRBD1	CAWSVSLPGQGHIQYF	TGTGCCTGGAGCGTCTCTTTACCGGGACAGGGACACATTCAGTACTTC
15	TRBV6-6	few	TRBJ1-4	-	CASRTQGKESEKLFF	TGTGCCAGCAGAACACAGGGAAAAGAGAGTGAAAAACTGTTTTTT
13	TRBV29-1	-	TRBJ2-7	TRBD2	CSVGGLASYEQYF	TGCAGCGTGGGCGGACTAGCGTCGTATGAGCAGTACTTC
14	TRBV30	-	TRBJ2-3	-	CAWSGQVVTDTQYF	TGTGCCTGGAGTGGACAGGTGGTAACAGATACGCAGTATTTT
15	TRBV5-4	few	TRBJ2-7	TRBD1	CASSFGDRGAYEQYF	TGTGCCAGCAGCTTTGGTGACAGGGGTGCCTACGAGCAGTACTTC